These T cell receptor beta chains were read from a single sample in a study of blood T cell repertoires in COVID-19. Libraries were prepared by immunoSEQ multiplex PCR; TCRdb keeps only in-frame clonotypes and omits some of them. The sample lists 70,000 to 90,000 clones, around 86% seen once, with 3.5% to 4.5% in the top ten. The specimen was peripheral blood. These receptors all stem from a man aged 60-69 years with acute or convalescent COVID-19. Each CDR3 is given with its conserved first and last residue. The order of the fields is clone size, D gene, J gene, V gene, CDR3 DNA, CDR3 protein. A D gene is named only where the DNA matches it firmly. Clone size is given for some rows only: seen once, a few or many times, or a class if the clone is expanded.

size: -; D: -; J: TRBJ2-1; V: TRBV6-5; DNA: TGTGCCAGCAGTTACTCGGTGGACAGCTACAATGAGCAGTTCTTC; CDR3: CASSYSVDSYNEQFF
size: -; D: TRBD2; J: TRBJ2-1; V: TRBV23-1; DNA: TGCGCCAGCAGTCAATCTGAACTAGCGGGAGGGCCGGACCTTCACAGTGAGCAGTTCTTC; CDR3: CASSQSELAGGPDLHSEQFF
size: few; D: -; J: TRBJ2-1; V: TRBV20-1; DNA: TGCAGTGCTAGAGTAAATGAGCAGTTCTTC; CDR3: CSARVNEQFF
size: -; D: -; J: TRBJ1-1; V: TRBV19; DNA: TGTGCCAGTAGTCGGACCAGGGACACTGAAGCTTTCTTT; CDR3: CASSRTRDTEAFF
size: -; D: -; J: TRBJ2-6; V: TRBV3-1/TRBV3-2; DNA: TGTGCCAGCAGCCAAGAAATCAGGGTGGTAACTGGGGCCAACGTCCTGACTTTC; CDR3: CASSQEIRVVTGANVLTF
size: -; D: -; J: TRBJ1-5; V: TRBV10-2; DNA: TGCGCCAGCAGTGAGTCCCGTCCGAGTAGCAATCAGCCCCAGCATTTT; CDR3: CASSESRPSSNQPQHF
size: -; D: TRBD2; J: TRBJ2-7; V: TRBV6-6; DNA: TGTGCCGGGGGGGAAGGCTACGAGCAGTACTTC; CDR3: CAGGEGYEQYF
size: -; D: TRBD1; J: TRBJ1-5; V: TRBV9; DNA: TGTGCCAGCAGCGTAGGAGGGGACAGCGGGAGCAATCAGCCCCAGCATTTT; CDR3: CASSVGGDSGSNQPQHF
size: -; D: -; J: TRBJ2-7; V: TRBV6-5; DNA: TGTGCCAGCAGTCACGAGTTCTGCCCTTACTACGAGCAGTACTTC; CDR3: CASSHEFCPYYEQYF
size: -; D: TRBD2; J: TRBJ2-1; V: TRBV29-1; DNA: TGCAGCGTCCCCAAGACTAGCGGGAGTCTCAACAATGAGCAGTTCTTC; CDR3: CSVPKTSGSLNNEQFF
size: -; D: -; J: TRBJ2-3; V: TRBV5-1; DNA: TGCGCCAGCAGCTTTGAGGGGGGGCCTGACACAGATACGCAGTATTTT; CDR3: CASSFEGGPDTDTQYF
size: -; D: TRBD1; J: TRBJ2-7; V: TRBV19; DNA: TGTGCCAGTAGTATAGCAGGGGGCTACGAGCAGTACTTC; CDR3: CASSIAGGYEQYF
size: -; D: -; J: TRBJ2-2; V: TRBV5-1; DNA: TGCGCCAGCAGTTTTCCGGGGAGCACCGGGGAGCTGTTTTTT; CDR3: CASSFPGSTGELFF
size: -; D: -; J: TRBJ1-3; V: TRBV9; DNA: TGTGCCAGCAGCGTGGGACTCACGCGTGATTTTGGAAACACCATATATTTT; CDR3: CASSVGLTRDFGNTIYF
size: few; D: TRBD2; J: TRBJ2-1; V: TRBV5-1; DNA: TGCGCCAGCAGCTTGAGGGATGGGGACTACCCCTACAATGAGCAGTTCTTC; CDR3: CASSLRDGDYPYNEQFF
size: -; D: -; J: TRBJ2-1; V: TRBV20-1; DNA: TGCAGTGCTAGTTGGTGGGAGAAAGGTAATGAGCAGTTCTTC; CDR3: CSASWWEKGNEQFF